A single TCR beta chain is shown here with its context. Antigen unknown. The sample comes from a study of blood T cells in healthy people across ages. Study-wide points: Long-lived donors had more naive CD4+ cells and higher diversity than aged donors.

The second PCR ran roughly 6 to 11 cycles with a sample-barcoded 5' primer and J-beta primers. Each sample yielded at least 3 million CDR3-containing paired-end reads. From the 5' RACE reads, TCRdb called clonotypes with MiXCR, one entry per CDR3 protein. The table shows around 1,100,000 distinct CDR3 sequences, with less than 45% occurring only once. Trimming removed 2 bases from V and 3 bases from J; junction bases left unmatched: 5. Germline-derived CDR1 and CDR2 are MNHNS and SASEGT. The CDR3 is made up of 15 amino acids. Material: blood. This clonotype originated in a young man in good health. The gene calls are TRBV6-1 and TRBJ2-3; 7 nucleotides agree with TRBD2. CDR3 nucleotides: TGTGCCAGCAGTGAACAGGGAGGGTGGACAGATACGCAGTATTTT. This sequence encodes CASSEQGGWTDTQYF.